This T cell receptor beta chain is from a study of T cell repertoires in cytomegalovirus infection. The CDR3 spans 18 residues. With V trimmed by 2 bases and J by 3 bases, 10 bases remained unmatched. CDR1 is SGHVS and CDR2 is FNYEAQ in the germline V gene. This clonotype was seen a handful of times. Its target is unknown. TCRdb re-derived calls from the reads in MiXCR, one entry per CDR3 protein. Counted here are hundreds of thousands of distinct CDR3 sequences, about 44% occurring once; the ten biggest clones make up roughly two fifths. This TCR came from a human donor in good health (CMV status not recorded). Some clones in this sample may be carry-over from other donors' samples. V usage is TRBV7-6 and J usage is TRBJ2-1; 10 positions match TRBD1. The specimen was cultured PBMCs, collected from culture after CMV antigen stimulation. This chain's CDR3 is CASSLRGQGRLNYNEQFF. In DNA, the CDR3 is TGTGCCAGCAGCTTAAGGGGACAGGGGCGATTGAACTACAATGAGCAGTTCTTC.